This TCR beta chain was sequenced during a study of T cell changes during pregnancy in multiple sclerosis. In germline, CDR1 is SGHTA, CDR2 FQGNSA. V was trimmed by 5 bases and J by 2 bases, leaving 10 bases between them. The CDR3 sequence is 13 residues long. The method was immunoSEQ multiplex PCR; TCRdb's version includes in-frame clones alone and lacks a portion of them. Of 30,000 to 35,000 clones detected, approximately 86% appear once; the ten largest clones hold 0.74%. The origin of this receptor is a female donor in good health, enrolled as a control in a pregnancy study. The chain couples TRBV7-2 to TRBJ2-7; D is perhaps TRBD1 (5 bases). The sequences come from CD4+ T cells from peripheral blood mononuclear cells, collected in the first trimester of pregnancy. Written as DNA, the CDR3 is TGTGCCAGCAGCCAGGACATCACCTACGAGCAGTACTTC. Translated: CASSQDITYEQYF.